This T cell receptor beta chain was observed in a study of glioma-infiltrating T cells. Whole-study findings and limits: Only very few CDR3 sequences appeared in both tissue and blood.

Trimming took 10 bases from V and 2 from J, leaving 11 bases between them. The V gene's germline CDR1 is MNHEY and CDR2 SMNVEV (reference sequence). This CDR3 region has 12 residues. This clonotype was counted at least ten times. The antigen is unknown. TCR alpha and beta CDR3 regions were amplified from RNA using iRepertoire nested multiplex PCR. TCRdb itself ran the multiplex PCR reads through MiXCR, one entry per CDR3 protein. This repertoire shows around 150,000 distinct CDR3 sequences, approximately 39% found once; its top ten account for 20% to 25%. The receptor comes from a human donor with low-grade glioma or glioblastoma, undergoing nonglioma brain surgery, or in good health (not recorded which). Material: glioma tissue, nonneoplastic brain tissue, or PBMCs (not recorded which). This rearrangement joins TRBV27 to TRBJ1-2; D uncertain. In nucleotides, the CDR3 is TGTGCCACCCGGACGGCAAACTATGGCTACACCTTC. Translation: CATRTANYGYTF.